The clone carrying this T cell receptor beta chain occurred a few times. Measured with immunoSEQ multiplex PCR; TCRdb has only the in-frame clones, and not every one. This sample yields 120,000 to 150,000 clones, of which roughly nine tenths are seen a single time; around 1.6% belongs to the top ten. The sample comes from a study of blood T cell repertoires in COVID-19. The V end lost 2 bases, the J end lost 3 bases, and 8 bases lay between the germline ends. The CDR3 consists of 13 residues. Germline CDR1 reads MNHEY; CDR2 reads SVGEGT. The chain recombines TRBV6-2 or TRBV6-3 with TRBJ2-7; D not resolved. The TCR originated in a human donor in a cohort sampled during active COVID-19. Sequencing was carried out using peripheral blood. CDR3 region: CASSYGHRYEQYF. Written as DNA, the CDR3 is TGTGCCAGCAGTTACGGGCACCGCTACGAGCAGTACTTC.